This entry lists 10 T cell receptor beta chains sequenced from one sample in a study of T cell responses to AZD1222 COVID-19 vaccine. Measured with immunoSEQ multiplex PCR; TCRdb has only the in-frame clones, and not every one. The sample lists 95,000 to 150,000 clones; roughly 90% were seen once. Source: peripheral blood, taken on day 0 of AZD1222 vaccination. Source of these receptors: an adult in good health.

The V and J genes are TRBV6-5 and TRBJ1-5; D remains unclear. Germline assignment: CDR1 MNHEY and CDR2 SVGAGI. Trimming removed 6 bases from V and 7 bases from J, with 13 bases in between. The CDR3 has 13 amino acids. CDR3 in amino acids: CASSPTRQQPQHF. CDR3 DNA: TGTGCCAGCAGCCCAACGCGGCAGCAGCCCCAGCATTTT.

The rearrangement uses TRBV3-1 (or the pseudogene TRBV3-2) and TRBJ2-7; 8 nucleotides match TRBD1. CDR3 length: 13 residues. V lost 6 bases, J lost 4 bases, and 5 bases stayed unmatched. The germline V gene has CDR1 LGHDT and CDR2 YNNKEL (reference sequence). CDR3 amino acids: CASSSGTGYEQYF. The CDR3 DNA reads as TGTGCCAGCAGTTCCGGGACAGGTTACGAGCAGTACTTC.

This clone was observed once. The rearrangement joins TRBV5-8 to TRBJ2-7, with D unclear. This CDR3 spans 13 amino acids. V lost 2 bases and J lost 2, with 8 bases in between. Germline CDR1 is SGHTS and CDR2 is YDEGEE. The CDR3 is CASSLQETYEQYF. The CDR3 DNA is TGTGCCAGCAGCTTACAAGAAACCTACGAGCAGTACTTC.

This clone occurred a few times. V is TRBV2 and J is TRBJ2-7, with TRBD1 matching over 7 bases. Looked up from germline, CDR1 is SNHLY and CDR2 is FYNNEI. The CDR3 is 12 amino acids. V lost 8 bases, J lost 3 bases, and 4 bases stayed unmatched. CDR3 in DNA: TGTGCCAGCGGGGCAGGGGGCTACGAGCAGTACTTC. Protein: CASGAGGYEQYF.

CDR3 sequence (DNA): TGTGCCAGCAGTCCAACAGGGGGCGCGGCTGAAGCTTTCTTT. It translates to CASSPTGGAAEAFF. The J gene is TRBJ1-1, the V gene TRBV25-1; 9 bases are a match to TRBD1. Germline CDR1 reads MGHDK; CDR2 reads SYGVNS. J lost 6 bases, V lost 5 bases, and 7 bases had no gene match. The CDR3 length is 14 residues.

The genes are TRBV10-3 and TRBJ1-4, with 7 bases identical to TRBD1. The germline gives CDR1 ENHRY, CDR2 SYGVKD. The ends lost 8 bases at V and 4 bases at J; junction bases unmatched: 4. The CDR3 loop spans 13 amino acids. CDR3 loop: CAIGTVYNEKLFF. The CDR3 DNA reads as TGTGCCATCGGGACAGTTTATAATGAAAAACTGTTTTTT.

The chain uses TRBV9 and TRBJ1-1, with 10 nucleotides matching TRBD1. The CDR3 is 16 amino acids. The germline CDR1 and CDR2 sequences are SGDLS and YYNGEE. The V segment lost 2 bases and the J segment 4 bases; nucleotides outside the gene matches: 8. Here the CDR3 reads CASSVGTGVSGTEAFF. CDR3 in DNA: TGTGCCAGCAGCGTCGGGACAGGGGTGAGTGGCACTGAAGCTTTCTTT.

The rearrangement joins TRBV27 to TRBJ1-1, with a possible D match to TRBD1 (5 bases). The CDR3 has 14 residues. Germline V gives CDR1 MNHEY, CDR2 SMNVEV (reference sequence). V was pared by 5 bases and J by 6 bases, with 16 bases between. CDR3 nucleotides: TGTGCCAGCAGTCCCCTCAACTGGGGGGCTGAAGCTTTCTTT. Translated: CASSPLNWGAEAFF.

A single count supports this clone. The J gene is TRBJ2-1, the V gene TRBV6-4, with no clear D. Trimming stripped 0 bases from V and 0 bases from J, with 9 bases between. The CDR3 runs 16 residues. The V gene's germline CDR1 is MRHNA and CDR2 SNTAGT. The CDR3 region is CASSDSLESSYNEQFF. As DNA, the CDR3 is TGTGCCAGCAGTGACTCGCTTGAAAGCTCCTACAATGAGCAGTTCTTC.

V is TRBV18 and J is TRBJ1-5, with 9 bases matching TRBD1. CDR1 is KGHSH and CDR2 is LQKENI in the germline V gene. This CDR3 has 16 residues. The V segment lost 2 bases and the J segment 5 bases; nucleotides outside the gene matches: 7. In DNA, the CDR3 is TGTGCCAGCTCACCATCACAGGGGGCGCGGGATCAGCCCCAGCATTTT. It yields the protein CASSPSQGARDQPQHF. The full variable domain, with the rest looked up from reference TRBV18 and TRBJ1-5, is NAGVMQNPRHLVRRRGQEARLRCSPMKGHSHVYWYRQLPEEGLKFMVYLQKENIIDESGMPKERFSAEFPKEGPSILRIQQVVRGDSAAYFCASSPSQGARDQPQHFGDGTRLSIL.